This T cell receptor beta chain was captured in a study of metastatic and nonmetastatic thyroid tumors. Whole-study findings and limits: When malignant thyroid tumors were compared with benign nodules, TCR beta diversity was reportedly significantly higher in the malignant tumors. This held in both blood and tumor samples.

V lost 6 bases to trimming and J lost 3 bases, with 6 bases between them. The CDR3 is 12 amino acids. Germline values: CDR1 MNHNS, CDR2 SASEGT. Comment on this clone: Antigen unknown.

From the PCR reads, TCRdb re-called clones with MiXCR. Counted here are 40,000 or so clones, roughly 26% occurring once; the ten biggest clones make up approximately 9.9%. There were no patients who had received any treatment before thyroid surgery. The sequence was collected from a female donor with papillary thyroid cancer or a benign thyroid nodule (not recorded which). Some clones in this sample may be carry-over from other donors' samples. Sequencing was carried out using blood. This chain connects TRBV6-1 to TRBJ1-5; TRBD1 might be the D (5 bases). The CDR3 protein is CASRGVNQPQHF. CDR3 DNA: TGTGCCAGCAGGGGGGTCAATCAGCCCCAGCATTTT.